The TCR beta chain under discussion was sequenced for a study of cytotoxic CD8 clonotypes in ibrutinib-treated CLL. V shed 6 bases, J shed 4 bases, and the junction held 6 bases outside the gene matches. Germline CDR1 reads MNHEY; CDR2 reads SVGAGI. The CDR3 contains 14 residues. The method was immunoSEQ multiplex PCR; TCRdb's version includes in-frame clones alone and lacks a portion of them. The sample lists 110,000 to 150,000 clones; about 75% were seen once. The input for sequencing was PBMCs, taken after 24 months of ibrutinib treatment. The chain has TRBV6-5 and TRBJ1-1; TRBD1 matches 9 bases. The origin of this receptor is a human donor with chronic lymphocytic leukemia. CDR3 nucleotides: TGTGCCAGCAGCAGACAGGGGGTGGCCACTGAAGCTTTCTTT. Translated: CASSRQGVATEAFF.